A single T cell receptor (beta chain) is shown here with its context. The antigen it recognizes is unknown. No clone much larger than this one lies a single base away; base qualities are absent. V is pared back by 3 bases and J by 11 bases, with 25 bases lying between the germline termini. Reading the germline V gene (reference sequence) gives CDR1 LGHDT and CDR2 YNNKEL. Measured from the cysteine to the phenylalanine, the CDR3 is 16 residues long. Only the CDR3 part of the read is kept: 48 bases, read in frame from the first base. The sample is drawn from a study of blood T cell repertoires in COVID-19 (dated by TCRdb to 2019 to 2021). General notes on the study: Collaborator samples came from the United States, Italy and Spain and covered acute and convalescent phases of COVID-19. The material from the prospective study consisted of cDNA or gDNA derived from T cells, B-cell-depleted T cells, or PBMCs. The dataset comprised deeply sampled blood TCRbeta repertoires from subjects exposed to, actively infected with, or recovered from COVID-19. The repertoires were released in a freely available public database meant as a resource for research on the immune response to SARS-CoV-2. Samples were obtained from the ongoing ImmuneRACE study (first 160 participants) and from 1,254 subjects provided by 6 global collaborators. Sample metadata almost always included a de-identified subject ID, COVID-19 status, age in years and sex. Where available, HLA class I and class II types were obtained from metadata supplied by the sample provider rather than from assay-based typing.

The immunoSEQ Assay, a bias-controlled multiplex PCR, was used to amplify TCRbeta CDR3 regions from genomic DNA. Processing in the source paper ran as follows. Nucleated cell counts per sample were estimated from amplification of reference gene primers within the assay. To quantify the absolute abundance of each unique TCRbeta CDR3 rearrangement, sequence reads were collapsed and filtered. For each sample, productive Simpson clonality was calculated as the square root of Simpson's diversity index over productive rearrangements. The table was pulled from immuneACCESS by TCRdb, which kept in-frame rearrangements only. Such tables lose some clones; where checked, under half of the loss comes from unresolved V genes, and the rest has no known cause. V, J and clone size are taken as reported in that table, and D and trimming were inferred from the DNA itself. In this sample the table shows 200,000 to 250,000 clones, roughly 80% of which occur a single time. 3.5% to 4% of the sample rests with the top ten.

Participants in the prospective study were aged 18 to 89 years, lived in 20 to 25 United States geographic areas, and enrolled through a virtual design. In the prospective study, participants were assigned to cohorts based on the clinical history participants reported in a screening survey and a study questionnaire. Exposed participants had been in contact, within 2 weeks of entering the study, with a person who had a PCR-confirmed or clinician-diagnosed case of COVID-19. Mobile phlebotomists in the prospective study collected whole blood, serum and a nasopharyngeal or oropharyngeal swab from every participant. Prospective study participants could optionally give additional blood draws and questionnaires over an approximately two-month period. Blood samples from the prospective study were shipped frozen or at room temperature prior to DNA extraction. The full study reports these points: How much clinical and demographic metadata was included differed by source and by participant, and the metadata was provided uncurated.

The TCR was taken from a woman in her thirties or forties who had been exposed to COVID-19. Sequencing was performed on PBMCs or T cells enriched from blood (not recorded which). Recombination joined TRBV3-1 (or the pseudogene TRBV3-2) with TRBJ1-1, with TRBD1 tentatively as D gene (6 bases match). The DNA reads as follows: TGTGCCAGCAGCCATAACGGTCAAGGGCTCCAGGGGTGGGCTTTCTTT. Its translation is CASSHNGQGLQGWAFF.